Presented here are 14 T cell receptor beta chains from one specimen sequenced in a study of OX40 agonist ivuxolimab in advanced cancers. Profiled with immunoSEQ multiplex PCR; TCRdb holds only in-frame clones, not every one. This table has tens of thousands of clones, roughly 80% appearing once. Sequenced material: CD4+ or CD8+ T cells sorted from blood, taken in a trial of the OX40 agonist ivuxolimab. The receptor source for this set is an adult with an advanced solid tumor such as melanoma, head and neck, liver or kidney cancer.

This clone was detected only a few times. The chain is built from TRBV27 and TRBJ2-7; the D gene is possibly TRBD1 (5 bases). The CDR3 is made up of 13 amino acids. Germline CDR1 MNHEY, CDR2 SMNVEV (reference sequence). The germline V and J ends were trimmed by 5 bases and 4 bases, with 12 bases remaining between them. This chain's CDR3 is CASSLGELYEQYF. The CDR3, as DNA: TGTGCCAGCAGTCTAGGGGAATTATACGAGCAGTACTTC.

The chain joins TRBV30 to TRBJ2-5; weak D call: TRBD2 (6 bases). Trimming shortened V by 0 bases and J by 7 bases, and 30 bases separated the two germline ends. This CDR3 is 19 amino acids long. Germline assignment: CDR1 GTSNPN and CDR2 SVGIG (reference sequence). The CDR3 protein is CAWSVESGASATFFGTQYF. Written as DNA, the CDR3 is TGTGCCTGGAGTGTCGAAAGTGGGGCTAGCGCCACCTTTTTTGGGACCCAGTACTTC.

Written as DNA, the CDR3 is TGTGCCAGCAGTTTCCCGAGGACTTGGGGCTACACCTTC. It translates to CASSFPRTWGYTF. The chain combines TRBV28 with TRBJ1-2; D is undetermined. The length of the CDR3 is 13 residues. CDR1 MDHEN and CDR2 SYDVKM come from the germline V gene. Trimming cost V 3 bases and J 8 bases, with 13 bases left between them.

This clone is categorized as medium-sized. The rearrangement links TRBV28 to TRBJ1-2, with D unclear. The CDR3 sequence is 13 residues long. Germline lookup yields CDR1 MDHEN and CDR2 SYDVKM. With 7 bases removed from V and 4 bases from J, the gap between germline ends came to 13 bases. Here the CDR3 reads CASTLAGSYGYTF. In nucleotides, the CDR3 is TGTGCCAGCACCCTGGCGGGGAGCTATGGCTACACCTTC.

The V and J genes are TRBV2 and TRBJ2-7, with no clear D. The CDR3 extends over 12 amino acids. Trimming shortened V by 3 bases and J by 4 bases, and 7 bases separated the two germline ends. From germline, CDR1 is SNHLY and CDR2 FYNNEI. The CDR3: CASSERFYEQYF. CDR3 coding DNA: TGTGCCAGCAGTGAGCGCTTTTACGAGCAGTACTTC. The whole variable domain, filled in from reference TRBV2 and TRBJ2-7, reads EPEVTQTPSHQVTQMGQEVILRCVPISNHLYFYWYRQILGQKVEFLVSFYNNEISEKSEIFDDQFSVERPDGSNFTLKIRSTKLEDSAMYFCASSERFYEQYFGPGTRLTVT.

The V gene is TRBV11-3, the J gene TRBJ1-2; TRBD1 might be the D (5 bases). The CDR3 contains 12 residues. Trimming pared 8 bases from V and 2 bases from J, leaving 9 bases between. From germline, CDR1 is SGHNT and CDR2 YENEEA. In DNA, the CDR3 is TGTGCCAGCGCGTGGGACAACTATGGCTACACCTTC. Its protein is CASAWDNYGYTF.

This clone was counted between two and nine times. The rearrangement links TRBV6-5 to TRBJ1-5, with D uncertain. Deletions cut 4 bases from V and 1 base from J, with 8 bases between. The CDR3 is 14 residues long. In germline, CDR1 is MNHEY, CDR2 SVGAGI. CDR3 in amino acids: CASSSKASNQPQHF. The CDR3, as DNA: TGTGCCAGCAGTTCAAAGGCAAGCAATCAGCCCCAGCATTTT.

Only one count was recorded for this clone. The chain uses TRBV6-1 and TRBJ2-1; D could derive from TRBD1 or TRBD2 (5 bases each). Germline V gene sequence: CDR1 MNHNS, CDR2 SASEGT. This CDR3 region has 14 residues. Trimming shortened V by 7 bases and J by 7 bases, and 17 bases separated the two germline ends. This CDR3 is CASIGGGVGNEQFF. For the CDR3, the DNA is TGTGCCAGCATAGGTGGGGGAGTGGGGAATGAGCAGTTCTTC.

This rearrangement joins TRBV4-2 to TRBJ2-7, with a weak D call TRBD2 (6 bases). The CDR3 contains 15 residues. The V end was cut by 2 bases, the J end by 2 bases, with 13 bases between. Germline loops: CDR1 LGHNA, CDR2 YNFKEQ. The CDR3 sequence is CASSQRAGTTYEQYF. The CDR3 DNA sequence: TGTGCCAGCAGCCAAAGAGCGGGTACTACCTACGAGCAGTACTTC.

CDR3 in amino acids: CASSPLLAGAYAAGELFF. The CDR3 DNA follows: TGTGCCAGCAGTCCCCTACTAGCGGGAGCCTACGCGGCCGGGGAGCTGTTTTTT. J is TRBJ2-2 and V is TRBV27; 11 bases agree with TRBD2. The CDR3 has 18 residues. Germline V CDR1 and CDR2: MNHEY, SMNVEV (reference sequence). The trim removed 5 bases at V and 6 bases at J, leaving 14 bases unmatched.

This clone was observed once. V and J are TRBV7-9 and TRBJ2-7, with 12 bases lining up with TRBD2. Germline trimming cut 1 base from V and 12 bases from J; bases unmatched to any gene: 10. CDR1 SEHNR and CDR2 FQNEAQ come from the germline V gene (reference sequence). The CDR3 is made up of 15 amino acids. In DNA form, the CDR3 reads TGTGCCAGCAGCTTAGTTGGAACACTAGCGGGAGGCCTGTACTTC. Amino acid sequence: CASSLVGTLAGGLYF.

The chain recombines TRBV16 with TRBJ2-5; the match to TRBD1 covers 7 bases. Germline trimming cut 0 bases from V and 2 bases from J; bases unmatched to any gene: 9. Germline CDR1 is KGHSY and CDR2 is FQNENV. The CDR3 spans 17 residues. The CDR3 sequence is CASSQSRTGLPQETQYF. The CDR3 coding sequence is TGTGCCAGCAGCCAATCAAGGACAGGTTTGCCTCAAGAGACCCAGTACTTC.

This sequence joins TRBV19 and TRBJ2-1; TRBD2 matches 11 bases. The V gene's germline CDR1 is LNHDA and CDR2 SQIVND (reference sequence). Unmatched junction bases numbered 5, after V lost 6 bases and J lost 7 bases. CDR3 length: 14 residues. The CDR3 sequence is CASSTLAGVNEQFF. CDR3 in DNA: TGTGCCAGTAGCACACTAGCGGGAGTGAATGAGCAGTTCTTC.

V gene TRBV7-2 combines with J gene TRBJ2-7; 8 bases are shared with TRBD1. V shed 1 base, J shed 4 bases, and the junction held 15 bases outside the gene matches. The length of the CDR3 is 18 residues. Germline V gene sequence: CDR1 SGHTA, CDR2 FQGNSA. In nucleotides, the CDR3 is TGTGCCAGCAGCTTAGGACGTAGGACAGGGTACGGAGCATACGAGCAGTACTTC. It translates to CASSLGRRTGYGAYEQYF.